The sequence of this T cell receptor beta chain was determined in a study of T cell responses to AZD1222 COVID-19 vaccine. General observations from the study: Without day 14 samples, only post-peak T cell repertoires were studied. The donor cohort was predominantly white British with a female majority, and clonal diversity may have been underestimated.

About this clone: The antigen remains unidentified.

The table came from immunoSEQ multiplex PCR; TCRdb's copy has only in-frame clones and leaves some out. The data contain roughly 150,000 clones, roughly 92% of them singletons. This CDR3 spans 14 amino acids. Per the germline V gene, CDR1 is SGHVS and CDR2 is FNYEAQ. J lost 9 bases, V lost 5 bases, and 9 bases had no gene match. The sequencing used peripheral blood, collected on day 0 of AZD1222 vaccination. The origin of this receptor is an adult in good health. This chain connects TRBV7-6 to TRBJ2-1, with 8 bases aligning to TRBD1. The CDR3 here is CASSLGTGRSEQFF. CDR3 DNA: TGTGCCAGCAGCCTCGGGACAGGTAGGAGTGAGCAGTTCTTC.